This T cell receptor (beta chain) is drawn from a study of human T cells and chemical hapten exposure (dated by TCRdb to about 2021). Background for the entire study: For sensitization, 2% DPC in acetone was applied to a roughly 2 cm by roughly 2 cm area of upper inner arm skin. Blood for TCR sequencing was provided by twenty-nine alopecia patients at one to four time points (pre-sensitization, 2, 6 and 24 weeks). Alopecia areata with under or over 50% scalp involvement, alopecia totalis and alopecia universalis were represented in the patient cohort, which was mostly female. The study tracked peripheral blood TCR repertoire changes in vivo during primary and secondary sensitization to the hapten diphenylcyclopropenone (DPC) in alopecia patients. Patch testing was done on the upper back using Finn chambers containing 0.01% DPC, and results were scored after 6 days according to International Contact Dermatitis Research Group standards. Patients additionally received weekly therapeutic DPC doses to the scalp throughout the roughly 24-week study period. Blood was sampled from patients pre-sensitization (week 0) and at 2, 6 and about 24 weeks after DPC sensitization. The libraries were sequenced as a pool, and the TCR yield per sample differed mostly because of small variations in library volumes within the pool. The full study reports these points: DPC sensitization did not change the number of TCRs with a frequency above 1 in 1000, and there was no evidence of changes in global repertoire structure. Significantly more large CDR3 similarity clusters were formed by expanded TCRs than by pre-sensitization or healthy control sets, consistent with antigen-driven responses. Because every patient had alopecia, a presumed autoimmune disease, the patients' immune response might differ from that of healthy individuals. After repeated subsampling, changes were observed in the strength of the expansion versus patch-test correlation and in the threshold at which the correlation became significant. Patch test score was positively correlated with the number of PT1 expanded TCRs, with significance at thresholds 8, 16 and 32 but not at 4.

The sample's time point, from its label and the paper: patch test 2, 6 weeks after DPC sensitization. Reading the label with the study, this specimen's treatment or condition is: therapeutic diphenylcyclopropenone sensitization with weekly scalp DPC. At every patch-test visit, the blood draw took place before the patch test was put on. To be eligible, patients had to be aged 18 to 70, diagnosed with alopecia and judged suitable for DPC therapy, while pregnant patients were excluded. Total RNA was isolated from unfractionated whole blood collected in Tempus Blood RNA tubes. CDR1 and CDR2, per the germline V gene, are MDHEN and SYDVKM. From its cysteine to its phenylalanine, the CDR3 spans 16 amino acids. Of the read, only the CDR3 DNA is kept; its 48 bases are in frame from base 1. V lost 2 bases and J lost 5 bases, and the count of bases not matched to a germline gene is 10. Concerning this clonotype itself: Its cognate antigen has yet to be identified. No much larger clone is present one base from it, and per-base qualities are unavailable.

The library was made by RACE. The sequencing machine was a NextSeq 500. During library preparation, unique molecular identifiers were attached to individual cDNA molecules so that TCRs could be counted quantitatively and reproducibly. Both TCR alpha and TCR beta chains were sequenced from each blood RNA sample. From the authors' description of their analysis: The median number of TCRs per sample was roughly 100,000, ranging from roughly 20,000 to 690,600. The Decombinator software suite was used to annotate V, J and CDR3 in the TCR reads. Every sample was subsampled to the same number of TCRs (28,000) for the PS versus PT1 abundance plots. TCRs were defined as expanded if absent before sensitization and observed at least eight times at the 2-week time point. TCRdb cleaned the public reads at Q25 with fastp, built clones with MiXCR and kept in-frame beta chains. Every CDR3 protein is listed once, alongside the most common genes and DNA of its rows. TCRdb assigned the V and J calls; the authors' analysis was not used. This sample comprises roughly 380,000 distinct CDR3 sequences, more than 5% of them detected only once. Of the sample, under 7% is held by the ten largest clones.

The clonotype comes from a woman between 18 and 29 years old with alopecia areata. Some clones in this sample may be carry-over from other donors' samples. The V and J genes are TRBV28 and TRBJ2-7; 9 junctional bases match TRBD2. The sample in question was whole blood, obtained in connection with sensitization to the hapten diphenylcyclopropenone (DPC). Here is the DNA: TGTGCCAGCAGTTTAGGGGACCTAGCGGGACGGGACGAGCAGTACTTC. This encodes CASSLGDLAGRDEQYF.